This T cell receptor beta chain stems from a study of blood T cell repertoires in COVID-19. In the authors' workflow: Reference gene primers were amplified, and this amplification served to estimate nucleated cell counts. Here immunoSEQ multiplex PCR was the method, and the copy in TCRdb shows in-frame clones only, minus some. D and trimming were read from the DNA, whereas the V and J calls and clone size are those reported in that table. The sample holds about 170,000 clones; 87% are singletons and the top ten take 1.5% to 2%. The CDR3 is made up of 16 amino acids. Germline trimming cut 1 base from V and 2 bases from J; bases unmatched to any gene: 8. Germline CDR1 LNHNV, CDR2 YYDKDF (reference sequence).

The chain joins TRBV15 to TRBJ2-7; 7 bases line up with TRBD2. The receptor's source is a woman aged 45-59 years with acute or convalescent COVID-19. Sequenced input: peripheral blood. The CDR3 DNA reads as TGTGCCACCAGCAGAGGCCAGCGGGGACCTACCTACGAGCAGTACTTC. It encodes CATSRGQRGPTYEQYF.